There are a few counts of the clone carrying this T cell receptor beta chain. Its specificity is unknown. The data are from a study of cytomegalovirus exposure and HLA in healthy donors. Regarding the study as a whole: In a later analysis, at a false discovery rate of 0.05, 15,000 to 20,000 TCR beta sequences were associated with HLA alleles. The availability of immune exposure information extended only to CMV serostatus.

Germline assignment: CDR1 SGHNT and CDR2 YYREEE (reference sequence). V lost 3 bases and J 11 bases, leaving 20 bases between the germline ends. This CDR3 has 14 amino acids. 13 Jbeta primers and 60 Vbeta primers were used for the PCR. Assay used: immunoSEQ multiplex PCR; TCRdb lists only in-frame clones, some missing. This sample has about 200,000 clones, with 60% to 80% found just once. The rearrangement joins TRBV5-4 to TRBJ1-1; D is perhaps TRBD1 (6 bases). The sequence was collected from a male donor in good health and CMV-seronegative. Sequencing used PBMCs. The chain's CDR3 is CASSSRQGREGAFF. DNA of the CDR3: TGTGCCAGCAGCTCCCGGCAGGGGCGGGAGGGGGCTTTCTTT.